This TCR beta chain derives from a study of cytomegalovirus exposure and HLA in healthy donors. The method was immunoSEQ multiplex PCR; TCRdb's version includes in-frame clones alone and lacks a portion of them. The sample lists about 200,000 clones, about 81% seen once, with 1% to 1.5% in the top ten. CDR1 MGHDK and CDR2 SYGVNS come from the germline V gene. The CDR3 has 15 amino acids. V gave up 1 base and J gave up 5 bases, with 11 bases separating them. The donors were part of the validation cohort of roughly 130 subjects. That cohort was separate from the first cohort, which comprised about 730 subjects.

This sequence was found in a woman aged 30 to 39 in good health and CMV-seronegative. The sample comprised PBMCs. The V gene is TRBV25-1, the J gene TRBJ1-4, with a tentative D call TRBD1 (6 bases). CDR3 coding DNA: TGTGCCAGCAGTGAATTCGGACAGAAGAATGAAAAACTGTTTTTT. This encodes CASSEFGQKNEKLFF.